The 12 T cell receptor beta chains reported below all come from one sample, sequenced in a study of neoadjuvant anti-PD-1 for oral cavity cancer. Assay: immunoSEQ multiplex PCR; the TCRdb copy retains only in-frame clones and omits some. The repertoire consists of roughly 14,000 clones, with just under 75% occurring once and the leading ten covering 2.5% to 3.5%. Time point noted: after neoadjuvant nivolumab, at surgical resection. The sequencing used PBMCs, collected after nivolumab (anti-PD-1) treatment. These receptors were taken from a person between 40 and 85 years old with oral cavity squamous cell carcinoma.

This clone was seen only a few times. The V call is TRBV2, the J call TRBJ1-5, with D possibly TRBD1 on 5 matching bases. V lost 4 bases and J 1 base, leaving 8 bases between the germline ends. CDR3 length: 14 residues. Germline CDR1 and CDR2: SNHLY and FYNNEI. CDR3 bases: TGTGCCAGCAGTGCGGGGCCGAGCAATCAGCCCCAGCATTTT. Residues: CASSAGPSNQPQHF.

The rearrangement joins TRBV5-1 to TRBJ1-1; the D is unclear. CDR1 is SGHRS and CDR2 is YFSETQ in the germline V gene. This CDR3 is built from 15 residues. V was trimmed by 1 base and J by 4 bases, leaving 14 bases between them. This chain's CDR3 is CASSLTENAATEAFF. For the CDR3, the DNA is TGCGCCAGCAGCTTGACGGAAAATGCGGCCACTGAAGCTTTCTTT.

The genes are TRBV7-2 and TRBJ2-7; D is perhaps TRBD1 or TRBD2 (6 bases each). V lost 5 bases, J lost 4 bases, and 15 bases lay in between. The CDR3 spans 14 residues. The germline V gene encodes CDR1 SGHTA and CDR2 FQGNSA. CDR3 in amino acids: CASSLNWGAYEQYF. In nucleotides, the CDR3 is TGTGCCAGCAGCCTCAATTGGGGGGCGTACGAGCAGTACTTC.

The CDR3, as DNA: TGTGCCAGCAGCTTGAACAGGGCCCCCTTAGAGCAGTACTTC. Translating gives CASSLNRAPLEQYF. The chain recombines TRBV5-6 with TRBJ2-7, with a weak D call TRBD1 (6 bases). The CDR3 loop spans 14 amino acids. Per the germline V gene, CDR1 is SGHDT and CDR2 is YYEEEE. Trimming took 1 base from V and 7 from J, leaving 15 bases between them.

The chain links TRBV6-5 to TRBJ2-5, with D maybe TRBD2 (5 bases). The CDR3 runs 15 residues. Deletions cut 4 bases from V and 1 base from J, with 13 bases between. Germline V gene lookup returns CDR1 MNHEY and CDR2 SVGAGI. The chain's CDR3 is CASSSSLRAQETQYF. In DNA, the CDR3 is TGTGCCAGCAGTTCCTCCCTGAGGGCCCAAGAGACCCAGTACTTC.

This clone has just a few counts. The chain carries TRBV7-3 and TRBJ2-2, with 9 bases fitting TRBD1. The CDR3 totals 16 residues. V trimming: 4 bases; J trimming: 4 bases; junction bases outside the gene matches: 7. Germline CDR1 and CDR2: SGHTA and FQGTGA. In DNA form, the CDR3 reads TGTGCCAGCAGCTCCAGGACAGGGGAAGGCACCGGGGAGCTGTTTTTT. Its translation is CASSSRTGEGTGELFF.

The chain carries TRBV11-2 and TRBJ1-1; D unclear. Trimming took 4 bases from V and 1 from J, leaving 1 base between them. CDR1 is SGHAT and CDR2 is FQNNGV in the germline V gene. This CDR3 contains 11 residues. CDR3 region: CASSWNTEAFF. The CDR3 nucleotides are TGTGCCAGCAGCTGGAACACTGAAGCTTTCTTT.

This clone came up a few times. J is TRBJ2-6 and V is TRBV19; 7 positions match TRBD1. With V trimmed by 6 bases and J by 0 bases, 8 bases remained unmatched. This CDR3 comprises 17 residues. Germline loops: CDR1 LNHDA, CDR2 SQIVND (reference sequence). The CDR3, as DNA: TGTGCCAGTAGGCAAACGGGACAGACCTCTGGGGCCAACGTCCTGACTTTC. Translating it yields CASRQTGQTSGANVLTF.

The V gene is TRBV12-2, the J gene TRBJ1-2; the table's D call, TRBD1, has no DNA check behind it. TRBV12-2 is listed as a pseudogene. The CDR3 is made up of 18 amino acids. CDR3 in amino acids: CASRFREDRGLYGYGYTF. The CDR3 nucleotides are TGTGCAAGTCGCTTTCGGGAGGACAGGGGGCTATACGGATATGGCTACACCTTC.

The chain couples TRBV11-2 to TRBJ1-1; 7 nucleotides match TRBD1. Germline-derived CDR1 and CDR2 are SGHAT and FQNNGV. CDR3 size: 15 residues. With 4 bases clipped from V and 1 base from J, the junction kept 6 bases outside the gene matches. In DNA, the CDR3 is TGTGCCAGCAGCTCCTACAGGGGCCGGAACACTGAAGCTTTCTTT. Translated, it gives CASSSYRGRNTEAFF. Variable domain in full (rest from reference TRBV11-2 and TRBJ1-1): EAGVAQSPRYKIIEKRQSVAFWCNPISGHATLYWYQQILGQGPKLLIQFQNNGVVDDSQLPKDRFSAERLKGVDSTLKIQPAKLEDSAVYLCASSSYRGRNTEAFFGQGTRLTVV.

The count of this clone is one. The CDR3 region has the DNA TGCAGCGTTGAAGATCGGGGGGCCGACGATTACACCTTC. Translated: CSVEDRGADDYTF. The chain links TRBV29-1 to TRBJ1-2, with D tentatively TRBD1 (6 bases). Deletions cut 0 bases from V and 11 bases from J, with 16 bases between. CDR1 and CDR2 (germline): SQVTM, ANQGSEA. This CDR3 contains 13 residues.

J is TRBJ1-5 and V is TRBV6-6; D is unclear. CDR1 MNHNY and CDR2 SVGAGI come from the germline V gene (reference sequence). Trimming pared 6 bases from V and 0 bases from J, leaving 9 bases between. This CDR3 contains 14 residues. CDR3 coding DNA: TGTGCCAGCAGCCAGTCTTATAGCAATCAGCCCCAGCATTTT. It translates to CASSQSYSNQPQHF.